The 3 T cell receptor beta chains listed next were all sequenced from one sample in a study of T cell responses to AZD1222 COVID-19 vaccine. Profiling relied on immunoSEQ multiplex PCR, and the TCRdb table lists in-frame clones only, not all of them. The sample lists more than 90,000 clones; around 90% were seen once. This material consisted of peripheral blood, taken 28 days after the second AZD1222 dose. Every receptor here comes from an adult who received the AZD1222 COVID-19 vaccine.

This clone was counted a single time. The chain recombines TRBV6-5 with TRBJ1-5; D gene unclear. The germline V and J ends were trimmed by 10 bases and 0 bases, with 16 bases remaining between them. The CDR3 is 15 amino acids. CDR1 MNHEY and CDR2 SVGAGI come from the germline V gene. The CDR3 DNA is TGTGCCACCCAGGCAGTTCATCATAGCAATCAGCCCCAGCATTTT. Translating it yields CATQAVHHSNQPQHF.

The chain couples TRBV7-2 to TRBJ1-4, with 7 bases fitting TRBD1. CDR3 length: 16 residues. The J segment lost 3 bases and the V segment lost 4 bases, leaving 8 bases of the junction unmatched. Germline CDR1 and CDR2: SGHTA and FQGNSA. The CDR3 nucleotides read TGTGCCAGCAGCTGGGGAGAGGGGGCATCTAATGAAAAACTGTTTTTT. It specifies CASSWGEGASNEKLFF.

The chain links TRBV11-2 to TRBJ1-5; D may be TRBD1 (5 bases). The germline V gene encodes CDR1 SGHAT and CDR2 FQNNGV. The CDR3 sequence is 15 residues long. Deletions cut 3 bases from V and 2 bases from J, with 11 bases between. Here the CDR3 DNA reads TGTGCCAGCAGCTTCTCAGGGTCGGGCAATCAGCCCCAGCATTTT. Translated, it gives CASSFSGSGNQPQHF.